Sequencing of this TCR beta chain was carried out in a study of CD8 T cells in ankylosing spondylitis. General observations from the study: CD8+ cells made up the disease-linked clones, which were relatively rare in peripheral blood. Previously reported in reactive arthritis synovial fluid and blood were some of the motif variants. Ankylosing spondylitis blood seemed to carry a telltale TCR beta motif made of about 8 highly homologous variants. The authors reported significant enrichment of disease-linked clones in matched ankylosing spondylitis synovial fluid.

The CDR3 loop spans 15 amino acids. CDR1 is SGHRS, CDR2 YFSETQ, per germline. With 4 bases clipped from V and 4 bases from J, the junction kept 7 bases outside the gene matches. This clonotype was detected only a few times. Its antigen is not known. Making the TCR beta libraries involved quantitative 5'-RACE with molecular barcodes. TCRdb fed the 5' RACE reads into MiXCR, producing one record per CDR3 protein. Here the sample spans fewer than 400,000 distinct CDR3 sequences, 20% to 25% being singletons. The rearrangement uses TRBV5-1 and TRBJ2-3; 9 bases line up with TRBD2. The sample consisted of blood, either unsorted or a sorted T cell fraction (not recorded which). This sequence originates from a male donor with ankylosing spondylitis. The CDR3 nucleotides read TGCGCCAGCAGCCTGACTAGCGGAAACGCAGATACGCAGTATTTT. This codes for CASSLTSGNADTQYF.